What follows are 9 T cell receptor beta chains derived from one specimen sequenced in a study of blood T cell repertoires in COVID-19. Here immunoSEQ multiplex PCR was the method, and the copy in TCRdb shows in-frame clones only, minus some. The table shows fewer than 200,000 clones, with more than 75% occurring only once. Sequencing input: peripheral blood. Receptors originate from a woman aged 45-65 years with active or convalescent COVID-19.

The chain is built from TRBV29-1 and TRBJ2-3; 8 bases match TRBD2. V gave up 4 bases and J gave up 0 bases; unmatched junction bases: 3. CDR1 SQVTM and CDR2 ANQGSEA come from the germline V gene. The CDR3 sequence is 14 residues long. This chain's CDR3 is CSVAAGGSTDTQYF. CDR3 bases: TGCAGCGTTGCGGCGGGAGGCAGCACAGATACGCAGTATTTT.

This rearrangement joins TRBV6-2 or TRBV6-3 to TRBJ2-6, with 8 bases matching TRBD1. V shed 6 bases and J 4 bases; nucleotides not matched to a gene: 11. In germline, CDR1 is MNHEY, CDR2 SVGEGT. CDR3 length equals 17 residues. Here the CDR3 reads CASSRRGRSEGANVLTF. CDR3 nucleotides: TGTGCCAGCAGCCGCAGGGGGCGGTCTGAAGGGGCCAACGTCCTGACTTTC.

This clone was counted a single time. The CDR3 here is CASSLEGTGSPLHF. Written as DNA, the CDR3 is TGTGCCAGCAGCTTAGAGGGGACAGGATCACCCCTCCACTTT. The V gene is TRBV7-9, the J gene TRBJ1-6; 8 positions match TRBD1. CDR1 and CDR2 (germline): SEHNR, FQNEAQ (reference sequence). The CDR3 runs 14 residues. Trimming at V came to 1 base and at J to 10 bases, leaving 3 bases not matched to a gene.

The rearrangement links TRBV19 to TRBJ1-2; perhaps TRBD1 as D (6 bases). V was shortened by 4 bases and J by 8 bases, with 17 bases between the two germline ends. Germline values: CDR1 LNHDA, CDR2 SQIVND (reference sequence). The CDR3 covers 14 residues. For the CDR3, the DNA is TGTGCCAGTAGTACCGCCGGGGGAGGGGGAGGCTACACCTTC. Translated: CASSTAGGGGGYTF.

The chain joins TRBV7-2 to TRBJ1-2; a weak D match, TRBD1 (6 bases). Trimming took 2 bases from V and 4 from J, leaving 11 bases between them. The germline CDR1 and CDR2 sequences are SGHTA and FQGNSA. The CDR3 has 14 residues. The CDR3 sequence is CASSLIGGIYGYTF. The CDR3 bases are TGTGCCAGCAGCTTAATAGGGGGAATCTATGGCTACACCTTC. Based on the CDR3 plus reference TRBV7-2 and TRBJ1-2, the full variable domain is GAGVSQSPSNKVTEKGKDVELRCDPISGHTALYWYRQSLGQGLEFLIYFQGNSAPDKSGLPSDRFSAERTGGSVSTLTIQRTQQEDSAVYLCASSLIGGIYGYTFGSGTRLTVV.

This chain uses TRBV6-5 with TRBJ2-2; D is unresolved. This CDR3 has 14 amino acids. The ends were cut back, 5 bases at V and 1 base at J, with 8 bases in the middle. Germline V gene sequence: CDR1 MNHEY, CDR2 SVGAGI. CDR3 bases: TGTGCCAGCAGTATTCACAGGAACACCGGGGAGCTGTTTTTT. This codes for CASSIHRNTGELFF.

The chain couples TRBV2 to TRBJ2-2, with 8 bases lining up with TRBD1. The J segment lost 1 base and the V segment lost 6 bases, leaving 4 bases of the junction unmatched. CDR3 length: 15 residues. CDR1 and CDR2 (germline): SNHLY, FYNNEI. Here the CDR3 DNA reads TGTGCCAGCAGGAAAACAGGGGGGAACACCGGGGAGCTGTTTTTT. Translation: CASRKTGGNTGELFF.

The V gene is TRBV5-4, the J gene TRBJ2-7; D gene unclear. Trimming shortened V by 0 bases and J by 5 bases, and 9 bases separated the two germline ends. The CDR3 length is 13 residues. Germline V lookup: CDR1 SGHNT, CDR2 YYREEE (reference sequence). CDR3 nucleotide sequence: TGTGCCAGCAGCTTGGGATGGAGTGACGAGCAGTACTTC. This gives the protein CASSLGWSDEQYF. Drawing the rest from reference TRBV5-4 and TRBJ2-7, the complete variable domain is ETGVTQSPTHLIKTRGQQVTLRCSSQSGHNTVSWYQQALGQGPQFIFQYYREEENGRGNFPPRFSGLQFPNYSSELNVNALELDDSALYLCASSLGWSDEQYFGPGTRLTVT.

The genes are TRBV5-8 and TRBJ1-6; D is unresolved. The V end was cut by 6 bases, the J end by 0 bases, with 10 bases between. The germline gives CDR1 SGHTS, CDR2 YDEGEE. The CDR3 loop spans 15 amino acids. Here the CDR3 DNA reads TGTGCCAGCATCCGGTATAGCTCCTATAATTCACCCCTCCACTTT. It codes for CASIRYSSYNSPLHF.